These T cell receptor beta chains were read from a single sample in a study of shared clonotypes between healthy human individuals. Some clones are missing from TCRdb's copy, which holds only in-frame ones; the method was immunoSEQ multiplex PCR. The sample records 1.4 million or so clones, about 98.5% being singletons. The sequencing sample was made of naive CD4+ T cells sorted from blood. These receptors were taken from a man younger than 40 in good health. CDR3s include the opening cysteine and the closing phenylalanine or tryptophan. D genes are given only for firm matches.

TRBV18,.,TRBJ2-7,TGTGCCAGCTCATCTCTCAGGGTCGGGGACTCCCCTTACGAGCAGTACTTC,CASSSLRVGDSPYEQYF
TRBV6-6,TRBD2,TRBJ2-3,TGTGCCAGCAGTTTCGAAGGACTAGCAACGCAGTATTTT,CASSFEGLATQYF
TRBV11-2,.,TRBJ2-5,TGTGCCAGCAGCTTGGGCACGGGGATCCAAGAGACCCAGTACTTC,CASSLGTGIQETQYF
TRBV10-1,.,TRBJ2-3,TGCGCCAGCAAGGGAGAAGGAGATACGCAGTATTTT,CASKGEGDTQYF
TRBV4-1,TRBD2,TRBJ2-1,TGCGCCAGCAGCTCCGCGAAGGTTACTAGCGGAACTTACAATGAGCAGTTCTTC,CASSSAKVTSGTYNEQFF
TRBV5-1,TRBD2,TRBJ2-6,TGCGCCAGCAGCAAGACTAGCGGGGCTGGGGCCAACGTCCTGACTTTC,CASSKTSGAGANVLTF
TRBV30,.,TRBJ2-1,TGTGCCTGGGGCTCTGGGGCTCCGAAGCAGTTCTTC,CAWGSGAPKQFF
TRBV19,.,TRBJ1-2,TGTGCCAGTAGTATCCCGACAGGTTGGGTGGATGGCTACACCTTC,CASSIPTGWVDGYTF
TRBV7-2,.,TRBJ2-3,TGTGCCAGCAGCTTAGTTCGCCCCGTCACAGATACGCAGTATTTT,CASSLVRPVTDTQYF
TRBV7-2,.,TRBJ2-5,TGTGCCAGCAGCTTAGAACGCAGGGGACAAGAGACCCAGTACTTC,CASSLERRGQETQYF
TRBV6-5,.,TRBJ1-1,TGTGCCAGCAGCTCCTCGGCGGGGGACACTGAAGCTTTCTTT,CASSSSAGDTEAFF
TRBV18,.,TRBJ1-3,TGTGCCAGCTCACCAGAGGTCGCAAACACCATATATTTT,CASSPEVANTIYF
TRBV7-2,.,TRBJ1-2,TGTGCCAGCAGCGCTACCGGTCGGTATGGCTACACCTTC,CASSATGRYGYTF
TRBV2,.,TRBJ2-1,TGTGCCAGCAGGGGTACGGGCTACAATGAGCAGTTCTTC,CASRGTGYNEQFF
TRBV28,.,TRBJ2-5,TGTGCCAGCAGCCCACGCCGACAGAGGCAAGAGACCCAGTACTTC,CASSPRRQRQETQYF
TRBV6-5,TRBD1,TRBJ1-1,TGTGCCAGCAGTTACGGGACAGGGGCCACTGAAGCTTTCTTT,CASSYGTGATEAFF
TRBV5-1,.,TRBJ2-2,TGCGCCAGCAGCTTGGGACAGTACGGCACCGGGGAGCTGTTTTTT,CASSLGQYGTGELFF
TRBV6-5,TRBD2,TRBJ2-1,TGTGCCAGTAGACTAGCGGGAGCTCGGGAGCAGTTCTTC,CASRLAGAREQFF
TRBV19,TRBD2,TRBJ2-1,TGTGCCACTACAACCCCCGGGAGGGCCCTCAATGAGCAGTTCTTC,CATTTPGRALNEQFF
TRBV5-1,.,TRBJ1-2,TGCGCCAGCAGCTTGCAGGGAGATTATGGCTACACCTTC,CASSLQGDYGYTF
TRBV5-8,TRBD2,TRBJ2-1,TGTGCCAGCAGATTTAGCGGGTACTCCTACAATGAGCAGTTCTTC,CASRFSGYSYNEQFF
TRBV19,.,TRBJ1-2,TGTGCCACCTATGGACAGTCCTCTAACTATGGCTACACCTTC,CATYGQSSNYGYTF
TRBV5-1,.,TRBJ2-1,TGCGCCAGCAGCCGGAAGACCAGCTCCTACAATGAGCAGTTCTTC,CASSRKTSSYNEQFF
TRBV9,TRBD1,TRBJ1-2,TGTGCCAGCAGCGTAGGACCCGGGACAGCGGAGGGCTACACCTTC,CASSVGPGTAEGYTF
TRBV25-1,.,TRBJ1-2,TGTGCCAGCAGTTGGGGAGGGCCAGGCTATGGCTACACCTTC,CASSWGGPGYGYTF
TRBV28,.,TRBJ2-7,TGTGCCAGCAGTATGAACCCGGGATACCTCTCCTACGAGCAGTACTTC,CASSMNPGYLSYEQYF
TRBV4-3,.,TRBJ2-3,TGCGCCAGCAGCCAACTAGTGCTGGGCACAGATACGCAGTATTTT,CASSQLVLGTDTQYF
TRBV12-5,.,TRBJ1-1,TGTGCTAGTGGGCTGGAATTGGACACTGAAGCTTTCTTT,CASGLELDTEAFF
TRBV7-9,.,TRBJ2-7,TGTGCCAGCAGCTTACCGGCAGGGAGAGATCGGTACTTC,CASSLPAGRDRYF
TRBV11-2,.,TRBJ1-1,TGTGCCAGCAGCTTAGAAGTTTCGGGACTGGTGCGGGTCTTT,CASSLEVSGLVRVF
TRBV5-5,.,TRBJ2-2,TGTGCCAGCAGCTTTGTTGGGGGCCCCGGGGAGCTGTTTTTT,CASSFVGGPGELFF
TRBV4-1,TRBD1,TRBJ1-3,TGCGCCAGCAGCCAAGATCGGGACAGCTCCTCTGGAAACACCATATATTTT,CASSQDRDSSSGNTIYF
TRBV18,.,TRBJ2-1,TGTGCCAGCTCACCACCTAGCGGTAATGAGCAGTTCTTC,CASSPPSGNEQFF
TRBV28,.,TRBJ2-2,TGTGCCAGCAGTTTGGGGGGCAACACCGGGGAGCTGTTTTTT,CASSLGGNTGELFF
TRBV18,TRBD1,TRBJ1-1,TGTGCCAGCTCACCGACAGGGACCCCTGAAGCTTTCTTT,CASSPTGTPEAFF
TRBV10-3,.,TRBJ2-7,TGTGCCATCAGTGAAGACGTTGAGGGATTCGAGCAGTACTTC,CAISEDVEGFEQYF
TRBV29-1,TRBD2,TRBJ2-5,TGCAGCGGTACCGGGGGGCAAGAGACCCAGTACTTC,CSGTGGQETQYF
TRBV7-2,.,TRBJ2-1,TGTGCCAGCAGCCCCTCGAGCGGAGCATACAATGAGCAGTTCTTC,CASSPSSGAYNEQFF
TRBV28,.,TRBJ2-6,TGTGCCAGCAGGATGGACAGATTCTCTGGGGCCAACGTCCTGACTTTC,CASRMDRFSGANVLTF
TRBV7-9,.,TRBJ1-1,TGTGCCAGCAACCGAGACGAAGTTAACACTGAAGCTTTCTTT,CASNRDEVNTEAFF